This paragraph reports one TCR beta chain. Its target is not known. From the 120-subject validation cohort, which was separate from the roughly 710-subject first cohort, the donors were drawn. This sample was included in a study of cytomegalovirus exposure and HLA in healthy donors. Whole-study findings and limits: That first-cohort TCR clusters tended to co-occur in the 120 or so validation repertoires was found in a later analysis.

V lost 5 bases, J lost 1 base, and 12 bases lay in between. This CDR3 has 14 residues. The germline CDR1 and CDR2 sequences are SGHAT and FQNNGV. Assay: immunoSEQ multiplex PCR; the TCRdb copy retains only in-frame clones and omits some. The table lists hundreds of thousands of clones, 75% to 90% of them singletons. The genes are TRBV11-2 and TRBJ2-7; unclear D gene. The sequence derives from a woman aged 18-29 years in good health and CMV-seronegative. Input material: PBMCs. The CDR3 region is CASSQSRGSYEQYF. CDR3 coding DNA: TGTGCCAGCAGCCAATCTCGCGGTTCCTACGAGCAGTACTTC. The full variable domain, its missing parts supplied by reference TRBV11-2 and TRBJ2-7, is EAGVAQSPRYKIIEKRQSVAFWCNPISGHATLYWYQQILGQGPKLLIQFQNNGVVDDSQLPKDRFSAERLKGVDSTLKIQPAKLEDSAVYLCASSQSRGSYEQYFGPGTRLTVT.